The 21 T cell receptor beta chains presented below share a single source sample, sequenced in a study of T-cell reconstitution after alpha-beta-depleted transplantation in children. Unique molecular identifiers were incorporated into the prepared TCRbeta library. TCRdb called the PCR reads again in MiXCR, with one record for every CDR3 protein. The sample comprises fewer than 350,000 distinct CDR3 sequences, roughly 11% of which are singletons, and 20% to 30% rests with the top ten. This specimen was peripheral blood, taken 180 days after TCRalphabeta/CD19-depleted stem cell transplant. The receptors originated from a male patient under 10 years old who had a stem cell transplant for chronic granulomatous disease, so the T cells may come from the graft donor.

This clonotype was counted ten times or more. The chain combines TRBV28 with TRBJ2-6; D is unresolved. Germline-derived CDR1 and CDR2 are MDHEN and SYDVKM. The CDR3 runs 12 residues. V was clipped by 3 bases and J by 3 bases, with 0 bases between them. CDR3 bases: TGTGCCAGCAGTTTTGGGGCCAACGTCCTGACTTTC. Amino acid sequence: CASSFGANVLTF.

The sample holds many counts of this clonotype. The chain is built from TRBV20-1 and TRBJ2-6; TRBD1 matches at 7 bases. The germline CDR1 and CDR2 sequences are DFQATT and SNEGSKA (reference sequence). V was pared by 5 bases and J by 2 bases, with 9 bases of the junction left unmatched. The CDR3 extends over 16 amino acids. The CDR3 region has the DNA TGCAGTGCTGGACGGACAGGTTCCACTGGGGCCAACGTCCTGACTTTC. This translates into CSAGRTGSTGANVLTF.

The sample holds many counts of this clonotype. The chain uses TRBV20-1 and TRBJ2-1; D is uncertain. The germline V gene has CDR1 DFQATT and CDR2 SNEGSKA (reference sequence). The CDR3 length is 14 residues. Trimming took 6 bases from V and 5 from J, leaving 17 bases between them. CDR3 protein: CSAGPGLLNNEQFF. In DNA, the CDR3 is TGCAGTGCCGGCCCGGGCCTCCTTAACAATGAGCAGTTCTTC.

This clonotype was seen many times. The V gene is TRBV11-2, the J gene TRBJ2-7; TRBD1 is a possible D gene (5 bases). Trimming removed 4 bases at V and 3 bases at J, with 28 bases between. Looked up from germline, CDR1 is SGHAT and CDR2 is FQNNGV. The CDR3 is made up of 19 amino acids. CDR3 region: CASSSRWQLFTPRDYEQYF. CDR3 nucleotides: TGTGCCAGCAGCTCACGGTGGCAACTCTTCACGCCCAGGGACTACGAGCAGTACTTC.

This clonotype was observed at least ten times. The chain uses TRBV29-1 and TRBJ2-7; 8 positions agree with TRBD1. Germline CDR1 reads SQVTM; CDR2 reads ANQGSEA. The CDR3 loop spans 15 amino acids. The V and J ends lost 2 bases and 1 base, in that order; junction bases with no gene match: 7. CDR3 sequence: CSVELDRGASYEQYF. The CDR3 nucleotides read TGCAGCGTTGAACTTGACAGGGGAGCGTCCTACGAGCAGTACTTC.

This clonotype was detected ten times or more. The CDR3 DNA sequence: TGTGCCAGCAGCGTCATGACGATAAGCTCCTACAATGAGCAGTTCTTC. Protein sequence: CASSVMTISSYNEQFF. This sequence joins TRBV9 and TRBJ2-1, with unresolved D. The CDR3 has 16 amino acids. CDR1 SGDLS and CDR2 YYNGEE come from the germline V gene. Trimming took 2 bases from V and 0 from J, leaving 12 bases between them.

In its sample, this clonotype was seen many times. V usage is TRBV10-3 and J usage is TRBJ1-4; D may be TRBD1 (5 bases). The CDR3 runs to 13 residues. Germline lookup yields CDR1 ENHRY and CDR2 SYGVKD. V was cut by 6 bases and J by 4 bases, with 9 bases left in between. CDR3: CAIRIDSNEKLFF. CDR3 DNA: TGTGCCATCAGGATCGACAGTAATGAAAAACTGTTTTTT.

About this clonotype: At one boundary the junction diverges from the germline segment, which might be a read error. The V call is TRBV19, the J call TRBJ2-4; 11 positions agree with TRBD2. The CDR3 runs to 15 residues. CDR1 and CDR2 (germline): LNHDA, SQIVND (reference sequence). The CDR3 DNA reads as TGTGCCAGTGGGGCACTAGCGGGAGACGGAAACATTCTGTACTTC. Encoded protein: CASGALAGDGNILYF. Combining the CDR3 with reference TRBV19 and TRBJ2-4 gives the whole variable domain DGGITQSPKYLFRKEGQNVTLSCEQNLNHDAMYWYRQDPGQGLRLIYYSQIVNDFQKGDIAEGYSVSREKKESFPLTVTSAQKNPTAFYLCASGALAGDGNILYFGAGTRLSVL.

Concerning this clonotype: Given a much more abundant clone one base away, this may be a read error. This sequence joins TRBV19 and TRBJ2-5; D unclear. V dropped 5 bases and J dropped 5 bases, with 12 bases sitting between them. The CDR3 contains 13 residues. From germline, CDR1 is LNHDA and CDR2 SQIVND (reference sequence). The CDR3 here is CASSRSQEETQYF. CDR3 DNA sequence: TGTGCCAGTAGTCGCTCCCAAGAGGAGACCCAGTACTTC.

This clonotype showed up just a few times. The chain carries TRBV18 and TRBJ2-7, with 12 bases fitting TRBD2. J gave up 4 bases and V 5 bases, and 6 bases lay outside the gene matches. The germline V gene encodes CDR1 KGHSH and CDR2 LQKENI. This CDR3 is 15 amino acids long. CDR3: CASSRLAGVLYEQYF. In DNA form, the CDR3 reads TGTGCCAGCTCAAGACTAGCGGGAGTCTTGTACGAGCAGTACTTC.

Many counts were recorded for this clonotype. The chain joins TRBV7-9 to TRBJ1-6, with 7 bases identical to TRBD1. Germline loops: CDR1 SEHNR, CDR2 FQNEAQ (reference sequence). The CDR3 runs 14 residues. The trim removed 7 bases at V and 7 bases at J, leaving 7 bases unmatched. The CDR3 reads CASTLGDRNSPLHF. As DNA, the CDR3 is TGTGCCAGCACCCTGGGGGACAGAAATTCACCCCTCCACTTT.

This clonotype was found many times. The chain has TRBV28 and TRBJ2-2; possibly TRBD2 for D (5 bases). CDR1 is MDHEN, CDR2 SYDVKM, per germline. CDR3 size: 15 residues. Between the trimmed V and J ends, which lost 5 bases and 6 bases, there was a span of 16 bases. As DNA, the CDR3 is TGTGCCAGCAGTCGAAATACCGGACTCCCCGGGGAGCTGTTTTTT. Protein sequence: CASSRNTGLPGELFF.

This clonotype showed up many times. V gene TRBV6-1 combines with J gene TRBJ1-5; weak D call: TRBD1 (6 bases). The germline V gene has CDR1 MNHNS and CDR2 SASEGT. The V gene lost 5 bases and the J gene lost 3 bases, with 11 bases spanning the gap. This CDR3 has 14 amino acids. The chain's CDR3 is CASSPGGANQPQHF. The CDR3, as DNA: TGTGCCAGCAGTCCCGGGGGGGCCAATCAGCCCCAGCATTTT.

The chain carries TRBV11-2 and TRBJ2-3; D is perhaps TRBD2 (7 bases). Trimming stripped 7 bases from V and 1 base from J, with 21 bases between. This CDR3 has 17 amino acids. Germline V gene data show CDR1 as SGHAT and CDR2 as FQNNGV. The CDR3 sequence: CASTQPMAGARTDTQYF. CDR3 DNA sequence: TGTGCCAGCACCCAGCCCATGGCGGGGGCGCGCACAGATACGCAGTATTTT.

Note on this clonotype: A junction end diverges from the germline sequence, so it may reflect a read error. The chain carries TRBV12-3 or TRBV12-4 and TRBJ2-3; 16 nucleotides align to TRBD2. The CDR3 is made up of 19 amino acids. The CDR3 loop is CAISLGGGLAGGSTDTQYF. The DNA for the CDR3 is TGTGCCATCAGTTTAGGAGGGGGACTAGCGGGAGGGAGCACAGATACGCAGTATTTT.

In its sample, this clonotype was seen many times. The gene calls are TRBV5-1 and TRBJ2-1, with TRBD2 matching over 11 bases. Germline V lookup: CDR1 SGHRS, CDR2 YFSETQ. J lost 9 bases, V lost 6 bases, and 8 bases had no gene match. There are 14 residues in the CDR3. CDR3 sequence: CASTLAGVGSEQFF. Written as DNA, the CDR3 is TGCGCCAGCACACTAGCGGGAGTAGGGAGTGAGCAGTTCTTC.

This clonotype was recorded at least ten times. This chain connects TRBV12-5 to TRBJ2-2, with D unclear. V gave up 5 bases and J gave up 7 bases, with 11 bases separating them. The CDR3 covers 13 residues. Per the germline V gene, CDR1 is LGHNT and CDR2 is FRNRAP. CDR3: CASGPLGGGELFF. The DNA for the CDR3 is TGTGCTAGTGGTCCCTTAGGCGGCGGGGAGCTGTTTTTT.

This chain uses TRBV28 with TRBJ2-3; possible D gene TRBD1, 5 bases. The CDR3 spans 14 residues. Trimming left V 6 bases short and J 2 bases short, with 12 bases between. Looked up from germline, CDR1 is MDHEN and CDR2 is SYDVKM. Here the CDR3 reads CASRNPTVTDTQYF. The CDR3 DNA sequence: TGTGCCAGCAGAAACCCGACAGTCACAGATACGCAGTATTTT.

This clonotype was seen only a few times. The J gene is TRBJ2-2, the V gene TRBV7-9; a possible D gene is TRBD1 (5 bases). CDR1 is SEHNR, CDR2 FQNEAQ, per germline (reference sequence). The V and J ends lost 11 bases and 0 bases respectively, with 19 bases between them. This CDR3 has 16 residues. In DNA, the CDR3 is TGTGCCCTACCTCCCACAGGTCCTCCGAACACCGGGGAGCTGTTTTTT. Protein product: CALPPTGPPNTGELFF.

The table lists this clonotype with many counts. The rearrangement uses TRBV12-3 or TRBV12-4 and TRBJ2-2, with 7 nucleotides matching TRBD1. CDR3 length equals 15 residues. V lost 1 base and J lost 3; bases outside the gene matches: 2. The CDR3 here is CASSLDQGDTGELFF. The CDR3 nucleotides read TGTGCCAGCAGTTTAGATCAGGGGGACACCGGGGAGCTGTTTTTT.

This clonotype was picked up many times. The rearrangement joins TRBV4-3 to TRBJ1-5; possible D gene TRBD1, 5 bases. Trimming cost V 2 bases and J 2 bases, with 10 bases left between them. The CDR3 extends over 15 amino acids. CDR1 is LGHNA and CDR2 is YSLEER in the germline V gene. The CDR3 here is CASSQSGVGNQPQHF. DNA for the CDR3: TGCGCCAGCAGCCAATCGGGGGTAGGCAATCAGCCCCAGCATTTT.